These 18 T cell receptor beta chains originate from one sample sequenced in a study of vaccination and CD4 T cells after COVID-19. Antigen specificity for these receptors is unknown. Sample treatment: roughly 11-day PBMC culture with coronavirus spike peptide pools or control peptides (ViraFEST assay). From the unexposed donor, CD4+ T cells were collected ahead of the COVID-19 pandemic (2011-2018). The study sequenced cultured CD4+ T cell DNA using the Oncomine TCR Beta short-read assay. TCRdb itself ran the PCR reads through MiXCR, one entry per CDR3 protein. This table has about 8,200 distinct CDR3 sequences, roughly 52% appearing once. Sequenced material: CD4+ T cells from blood, cultured in vitro. These receptors all come from a human donor in good health.

This clonotype appeared a few times. The rearrangement uses TRBV20-1 and TRBJ2-5; D is perhaps TRBD2 (6 bases). The germline gives CDR1 DFQATT, CDR2 SNEGSKA (reference sequence). The CDR3 runs to 13 residues. The V and J ends lost 6 bases and 5 bases respectively, with 16 bases between them. The CDR3 sequence: CSALRPEGETQYF. CDR3 in DNA: TGCAGTGCCCTGAGACCGGAGGGGGAGACCCAGTACTTC.

This rearrangement joins TRBV30 to TRBJ1-5; possibly TRBD1 for D (5 bases). Trimming cost V 4 bases and J 5 bases, with 15 bases left between them. This CDR3 region has 14 residues. From germline, CDR1 is GTSNPN and CDR2 SVGIG (reference sequence). The CDR3 loop is CAWTTGHPDQPQHF. For the CDR3, the DNA is TGTGCCTGGACTACCGGACACCCCGATCAGCCCCAGCATTTT.

The chain is built from TRBV6-1 and TRBJ1-2, with no clear D. V was pared by 5 bases and J by 0 bases, with 13 bases between. The CDR3 sequence is 15 residues long. Germline CDR1 reads MNHNS; CDR2 reads SASEGT. This CDR3 reads CASSTLARANYGYTF. CDR3 nucleotide sequence: TGTGCCAGCAGTACCTTGGCAAGAGCTAACTATGGCTACACCTTC.

The chain combines TRBV9 with TRBJ1-1, with a tentative D call TRBD1 (6 bases). Deletions cut 3 bases from V and 8 bases from J, with 11 bases between. CDR1 SGDLS and CDR2 YYNGEE come from the germline V gene. The CDR3 runs to 12 residues. The CDR3 region is CASSATDSEAFF. CDR3 in DNA: TGTGCCAGCAGCGCAACGGACAGCGAAGCTTTCTTT.

V and J are TRBV29-1 and TRBJ1-2; D is unclear. This CDR3 contains 12 residues. CDR1 is SQVTM and CDR2 is ANQGSEA in the germline V gene. Trimming removed 6 bases from V and 6 bases from J, with 14 bases in between. The CDR3: CSVPITSDGYTF. The CDR3 bases are TGCAGCGTCCCCATCACTTCGGATGGCTACACCTTC.

V gene TRBV6-5 combines with J gene TRBJ2-1; 9 bases fit TRBD2. Germline V gene lookup returns CDR1 MNHEY and CDR2 SVGAGI. CDR3 length: 16 amino acids. The V and J ends lost 1 base and 10 bases, in that order; junction bases with no gene match: 11. The DNA of the CDR3 is TGTGCCAGCAGTTACTTACAGCGGGGGGAGGCAGGGGAGCAGTTCTTC. It specifies CASSYLQRGEAGEQFF.

The chain uses TRBV14 and TRBJ2-1; D remains ambiguous. Trimming stripped 4 bases from V and 5 bases from J, with 12 bases between. This CDR3 has 14 amino acids. Per the germline V gene, CDR1 is SGHDN and CDR2 is FVKESK. The CDR3 protein is CASSRELLHNEQFF. The CDR3, as DNA: TGTGCCAGCAGCCGAGAGCTTCTCCACAATGAGCAGTTCTTC.

This clonotype was counted between two and nine times. The chain combines TRBV19 with TRBJ2-1; 8 nucleotides align to TRBD1. Germline loops: CDR1 LNHDA, CDR2 SQIVND (reference sequence). The CDR3 is 17 amino acids. V lost 7 bases and J lost 0; bases outside the gene matches: 11. CDR3 loop: CASKGQGALSSYNEQFF. In DNA form, the CDR3 reads TGTGCCAGTAAGGGGCAGGGGGCGCTGAGCTCCTACAATGAGCAGTTCTTC.

This clonotype was observed a few times. The chain recombines TRBV12-3 or TRBV12-4 with TRBJ2-7; D unclear. Trimming took 1 base from V and 6 from J, leaving 4 bases between them. The CDR3 loop spans 11 amino acids. In nucleotides, the CDR3 is TGTGCCAGCAGTTTAGGGCCCGAGCAGTACTTC. It is translated as CASSLGPEQYF.

The V and J genes are TRBV7-9 and TRBJ2-5, with 7 bases aligning to TRBD2. J gave up 13 bases and V 3 bases, and 20 bases lay outside the gene matches. Germline assignment: CDR1 SEHNR and CDR2 FQNEAQ (reference sequence). The CDR3 has 16 amino acids. Written as DNA, the CDR3 is TGTGCCAGCAGCTTGGATTCGTGGACTACCGGGGGGTTGTGGTACTTC. This codes for CASSLDSWTTGGLWYF.

This clonotype was observed a single time. V gene TRBV9 combines with J gene TRBJ2-6; D not resolved. V was clipped by 0 bases and J by 3 bases, with 1 base between them. Germline values: CDR1 SGDLS, CDR2 YYNGEE. This CDR3 contains 13 residues. This CDR3 reads CASSVVGANVLTF. Here the CDR3 DNA reads TGTGCCAGCAGCGTAGTTGGGGCCAACGTCCTGACTTTC.

The CDR3 sequence is CASSQSGLWTF. The CDR3 region has the DNA TGTGCCAGCAGTCAATCGGGTCTTTGGACCTTC. The rearrangement links TRBV7-9 to TRBJ1-2; D not resolved. Deletions cut 6 bases from V and 14 bases from J, with 16 bases between. This CDR3 region has 11 residues. Per germline, CDR1 SEHNR and CDR2 FQNEAQ (reference sequence). Together with reference TRBV7-9 and TRBJ1-2, the CDR3 gives the full variable domain: DTGVSQNPRHKITKRGQNVTFRCDPISEHNRLYWYRQTLGQGPEFLTYFQNEAQLEKSRLLSDRFSAERPKGSFSTLEIQRTEQGDSAMYLCASSQSGLWTFGSGTRLTVV.

This clonotype was counted only a few times. The V gene is TRBV7-9, the J gene TRBJ2-5, with 8 bases matching TRBD2. The V segment lost 5 bases and the J segment 4 bases; nucleotides outside the gene matches: 6. Germline values: CDR1 SEHNR, CDR2 FQNEAQ (reference sequence). The CDR3 extends over 14 amino acids. Here the CDR3 reads CASSPRLARETQYF. The CDR3 DNA follows: TGTGCCAGCAGCCCGAGACTAGCGCGAGAGACCCAGTACTTC.

The chain has TRBV7-9 and TRBJ2-3; D is undetermined. CDR1 SEHNR and CDR2 FQNEAQ come from the germline V gene (reference sequence). There are 16 residues in the CDR3. Trimming pared 0 bases from V and 2 bases from J, leaving 12 bases between. CDR3 region: CASSLASGGNTDTQYF. CDR3 DNA: TGTGCCAGCAGCTTAGCGTCCGGCGGAAACACAGATACGCAGTATTTT.

This chain joins TRBV10-3 and TRBJ2-1, with 8 nucleotides matching TRBD2. Germline assignment: CDR1 ENHRY and CDR2 SYGVKD. The CDR3 runs 12 residues. The ends lost 11 bases at V and 8 bases at J; junction bases unmatched: 8. The CDR3 sequence is CASCREGHEQFF. In DNA, the CDR3 is TGTGCCTCCTGCCGGGAGGGCCATGAGCAGTTCTTC.

The V and J genes are TRBV19 and TRBJ2-5; D gene uncertain. V was clipped by 3 bases and J by 1 base, with 6 bases between them. The CDR3 is 13 residues long. Germline V gene sequence: CDR1 LNHDA, CDR2 SQIVND (reference sequence). The CDR3: CASSIGPQETQYF. In nucleotides, the CDR3 is TGTGCCAGTAGTATTGGTCCCCAAGAGACCCAGTACTTC.

The sample holds a few counts of this clonotype. This chain uses TRBV7-9 with TRBJ2-3; D is possibly TRBD2 (6 bases). There are 14 residues in the CDR3. From germline, CDR1 is SEHNR and CDR2 FQNEAQ (reference sequence). Between the trimmed V and J ends, which lost 8 bases and 3 bases, there was a span of 15 bases. The CDR3: CASGGTRSTDTQYF. CDR3 DNA sequence: TGTGCCAGCGGGGGGACTCGATCAACAGATACGCAGTATTTT.

This clonotype was detected only a few times. V is TRBV28 and J is TRBJ2-3; 11 bases agree with TRBD2. With V trimmed by 6 bases and J by 8 bases, 10 bases remained unmatched. Germline loops: CDR1 MDHEN, CDR2 SYDVKM. The CDR3 has 15 amino acids. CDR3 nucleotides: TGTGCCAGCAGCACAACTAGCGGGGGCGGGGGTACGCAGTATTTT. This codes for CASSTTSGGGGTQYF.